The entry below describes one T cell receptor beta chain. The target antigen is unknown. The data were taken from a study of OX40 agonist ivuxolimab in advanced cancers. Study overall: Partial responses were achieved by three patients, of whom one had hepatocellular carcinoma and two had cutaneous melanoma. Study findings and constraints: What antigens the expanded peripheral T cells recognized was never established. CD8+ T cells were the subset that, on average, had more expanded clones than CD4+.

The table came from immunoSEQ multiplex PCR; TCRdb's copy has only in-frame clones and leaves some out. The sample yields 15,000 to 20,000 clones, more than 75% seen once. The CDR3 covers 13 residues. Germline CDR1 and CDR2: MNHEY and SMNVEV (reference sequence). V lost 8 bases, J lost 4 bases, and 5 bases stayed unmatched. The genes are TRBV27 and TRBJ2-1; 7 bases map to TRBD2. Sequenced here: CD4+ or CD8+ T cells sorted from blood, sampled in a trial of the OX40 agonist ivuxolimab. This sequence was found in an adult with an advanced solid tumor such as melanoma, head and neck, liver or kidney cancer. The chain's CDR3 is CASEKRGYNEQFF. The DNA for the CDR3 is TGTGCCAGCGAAAAGCGGGGATACAATGAGCAGTTCTTC.